The 26 T cell receptor beta chains presented below share a single source sample, sequenced in a study of cytomegalovirus exposure and HLA in healthy donors. Primers for the PCR totalled 60 Vbeta and 13 Jbeta. Profiled with immunoSEQ multiplex PCR; TCRdb holds only in-frame clones, not every one. The repertoire consists of roughly 60,000 clones, with roughly 80% occurring once and the leading ten covering approximately 3.3%. The sample comprised PBMCs. These receptors were taken from a woman in her forties in good health and CMV-seropositive.

Here the CDR3 DNA reads TGTGCCAGCCCAGACAGACCCGAGAACACTGAAGCTTTCTTT. This codes for CASPDRPENTEAFF. This rearrangement joins TRBV19 to TRBJ1-1, with D possibly TRBD1 on 5 matching bases. The V gene's germline CDR1 is LNHDA and CDR2 SQIVND (reference sequence). V dropped 9 bases and J dropped 1 base, with 15 bases sitting between them. CDR3 length: 14 residues.

In its sample, this clone was seen once. V is TRBV11-2 and J is TRBJ2-4; D might be TRBD2 (5 bases). The CDR3 extends over 14 amino acids. Germline assignment: CDR1 SGHAT and CDR2 FQNNGV. Trimming took 1 base from V and 8 from J, leaving 12 bases between them. CDR3 loop: CASSLGRAGDIQYF. CDR3 in DNA: TGTGCCAGCAGCTTAGGGCGGGCTGGGGACATTCAGTACTTC. Full variable domain (rest looked up from reference TRBV11-2 and TRBJ2-4): EAGVAQSPRYKIIEKRQSVAFWCNPISGHATLYWYQQILGQGPKLLIQFQNNGVVDDSQLPKDRFSAERLKGVDSTLKIQPAKLEDSAVYLCASSLGRAGDIQYFGAGTRLSVL.

The chain uses TRBV19 and TRBJ1-5; no clear D gene. This CDR3 is 14 amino acids long. Germline V gene lookup returns CDR1 LNHDA and CDR2 SQIVND (reference sequence). The ends were cut back, 8 bases at V and 0 bases at J, with 11 bases in the middle. This CDR3 reads CASSFPGSNQPQHF. Here the CDR3 DNA reads TGTGCCAGTTCCTTTCCGGGTAGCAATCAGCCCCAGCATTTT.

The chain recombines TRBV19 with TRBJ2-3; a weak D match, TRBD1 (6 bases). Germline V gene sequence: CDR1 LNHDA, CDR2 SQIVND (reference sequence). Trimming shortened V by 3 bases and J by 1 base, and 8 bases separated the two germline ends. This CDR3 is 14 amino acids long. This CDR3 reads CASSIYRGTDTQYF. CDR3 in DNA: TGTGCCAGTAGTATCTACAGGGGCACAGATACGCAGTATTTT.

The count of this clone is one. The chain employs TRBV15 and TRBJ1-4; TRBD1 is a possible D gene (5 bases). Germline-derived CDR1 and CDR2 are LNHNV and YYDKDF (reference sequence). This CDR3 has 17 amino acids. The V gene lost 0 bases and the J gene lost 6 bases, with 17 bases spanning the gap. The DNA of the CDR3 is TGTGCCACCAGCAGAGATTGGGGGGATCCTGGCGATGAAAAACTGTTTTTT. This gives the protein CATSRDWGDPGDEKLFF.

This sequence joins TRBV15 and TRBJ2-7; D is possibly TRBD1 (6 bases). Trimming removed 2 bases at V and 2 bases at J, with 16 bases between. Looked up from germline, CDR1 is LNHNV and CDR2 is YYDKDF (reference sequence). The CDR3 has 16 amino acids. CDR3 nucleotide sequence: TGTGCCACCAGCAGATACCCGGGACAAGGGACCTACGAGCAGTACTTC. Translation: CATSRYPGQGTYEQYF.

This clone was detected only a few times. The rearrangement links TRBV29-1 to TRBJ2-5; D perhaps matches TRBD1 (5 bases). The CDR3 loop spans 12 amino acids. Germline CDR1 SQVTM, CDR2 ANQGSEA. The ends were cut back, 7 bases at V and 1 base at J, with 10 bases in the middle. The CDR3 region is CSAAGAQETQYF. DNA for the CDR3: TGCAGCGCCGCTGGGGCCCAAGAGACCCAGTACTTC.

The rearrangement uses TRBV11-3 and TRBJ2-5; D may be TRBD1 (5 bases). V was clipped by 5 bases and J by 1 base, with 8 bases between them. Germline loops: CDR1 SGHNT, CDR2 YENEEA. The CDR3 covers 13 residues. This CDR3 reads CASSGQSQETQYF. The CDR3 DNA reads TGTGCCAGCAGCGGACAATCCCAAGAGACCCAGTACTTC.

This clone was observed once. The chain couples TRBV4-1 to TRBJ2-2; the match to TRBD1 covers 8 bases. Germline V lookup: CDR1 MGHRA, CDR2 YSYEKL. Trimming took 3 bases from V and 1 from J; bases not matched to a gene: 1. The CDR3 has 15 amino acids. In nucleotides, the CDR3 is TGCGCCAGCAGCCAGGGACAGGTGAACACCGGGGAGCTGTTTTTT. This gives the protein CASSQGQVNTGELFF.

The J gene is TRBJ2-7, the V gene TRBV7-6, with 12 bases identical to TRBD2. Germline values: CDR1 SGHVS, CDR2 FNYEAQ. This CDR3 is built from 18 residues. V shed 2 bases, J shed 4 bases, and the junction held 12 bases outside the gene matches. The CDR3 reads CASSLTTSGGLLGYEQYF. In nucleotides, the CDR3 is TGTGCCAGCAGCTTAACGACTAGCGGGGGTTTACTGGGTTACGAGCAGTACTTC.

V usage is TRBV2 and J usage is TRBJ1-4; the D gene is possibly TRBD1 (5 bases). The ends were cut back, 5 bases at V and 4 bases at J, with 11 bases in the middle. CDR1 SNHLY and CDR2 FYNNEI come from the germline V gene. The CDR3 sequence is 14 residues long. The CDR3 sequence is CASSPTVYNEKLFF. The CDR3 coding sequence is TGTGCCAGCAGTCCGACAGTCTATAATGAAAAACTGTTTTTT.

This chain links TRBV6-1 with TRBJ2-5; possible D gene TRBD2, 6 bases. Trimming removed 11 bases at V and 4 bases at J, with 14 bases between. CDR3 length: 12 amino acids. Germline V gene data show CDR1 as MNHNS and CDR2 as SASEGT. The CDR3 DNA reads as TGTGCCGCGACAGTGGGGGGAGAGACCCAGTACTTC. Protein: CAATVGGETQYF.

The chain joins TRBV19 to TRBJ1-3; D ambiguous. Trimming shortened V by 7 bases and J by 0 bases, and 10 bases separated the two germline ends. Germline-derived CDR1 and CDR2 are LNHDA and SQIVND (reference sequence). The CDR3 has 14 residues. In DNA, the CDR3 is TGTGCCAGTACCCCGGTTAGCTCTGGAAACACCATATATTTT. This translates into CASTPVSSGNTIYF.

This chain joins TRBV4-1 and TRBJ1-5; D gene ambiguous. Germline V gene sequence: CDR1 MGHRA, CDR2 YSYEKL. The CDR3 extends over 15 amino acids. Trimming left V 0 bases short and J 7 bases short, with 13 bases between. CDR3 amino acids: CASSQEAGLIQPQHF. In DNA, the CDR3 is TGCGCCAGCAGCCAAGAAGCAGGATTAATCCAGCCCCAGCATTTT.

The genes are TRBV5-1 and TRBJ2-1; tentatively, D is TRBD2 (6 bases). The length of the CDR3 is 15 residues. Trimming cost V 7 bases and J 1 base, with 15 bases left between them. The germline V gene has CDR1 SGHRS and CDR2 YFSETQ. In nucleotides, the CDR3 is TGCGCCAGCCGGGGAGGAGGGTCTTCCTACAATGAGCAGTTCTTC. Protein: CASRGGGSSYNEQFF.

This clone was observed a handful of times. This sequence joins TRBV7-6 and TRBJ2-5, with 8 bases lining up with TRBD2. CDR3 length equals 15 residues. V was pared by 5 bases and J by 3 bases, with 8 bases of the junction left unmatched. Germline lookup yields CDR1 SGHVS and CDR2 FNYEAQ. The CDR3 DNA reads as TGTGCCAGCAGCCTCGGGGGGGCGCGAGAAGAGACCCAGTACTTC. Its translation is CASSLGGAREETQYF.

V gene TRBV25-1 combines with J gene TRBJ2-7, with D unclear. CDR1 and CDR2 from the germline V gene are MGHDK and SYGVNS. V was shortened by 4 bases and J by 4 bases, with 17 bases between the two germline ends. This CDR3 contains 15 residues. The CDR3 region has the DNA TGTGCCAGCAGTGGGATTACGGGTCCCCTGTACGAGCAGTACTTC. It is translated as CASSGITGPLYEQYF.

The chain has TRBV15 and TRBJ2-2, with 8 bases fitting TRBD2. V was pared by 0 bases and J by 6 bases, with 3 bases of the junction left unmatched. Germline loops: CDR1 LNHNV, CDR2 YYDKDF (reference sequence). The CDR3 spans 15 residues. The CDR3 coding sequence is TGTGCCACCAGCAGAGATACGGGGGGGTCCGGGGAGCTGTTTTTT. It translates to CATSRDTGGSGELFF.

The count of this clone is one. The chain has TRBV4-1 and TRBJ1-1; 9 nucleotides agree with TRBD1. There are 16 residues in the CDR3. Germline assignment: CDR1 MGHRA and CDR2 YSYEKL. The ends lost 4 bases at V and 0 bases at J; junction bases unmatched: 6. The DNA of the CDR3 is TGCGCCAGCAGCCCGGGACAGGGACTCATGAACACTGAAGCTTTCTTT. This translates into CASSPGQGLMNTEAFF.

Worth noting for this clone: Its ends do not fully match the called genes, so a read error is possible. This chain joins TRBV7-9 and TRBJ2-7; TRBD1 matches at 8 bases. The CDR3 has 16 amino acids. Germline V gene lookup returns CDR1 SEHNR and CDR2 FQNEAQ (reference sequence). CDR3: CSSSLVWDRSSYEQYF. For the CDR3, the DNA is TGTTCCAGCAGCTTAGTCTGGGACAGGAGCTCCTACGAGCAGTACTTC.

This clone was picked up one time. The J gene is TRBJ1-2, the V gene TRBV18; 7 bases match TRBD1. This CDR3 has 15 residues. The V and J ends lost 6 bases and 4 bases, in that order; junction bases with no gene match: 11. Germline lookup yields CDR1 KGHSH and CDR2 LQKENI. The CDR3 coding sequence is TGTGCCAGCTCCCCCGACAGGGAAAGCACCTATGGCTACACCTTC. Its protein product is CASSPDRESTYGYTF.

The gene calls are TRBV21-1 and TRBJ1-2; TRBD1, as called in the table, went unchecked against the DNA. TRBV21-1 is tagged as a pseudogene. This CDR3 comprises 17 residues. CDR3 coding DNA: TGTGCCAGCAGCAACAATTGGCGGGACAGTTCTAACTATGGCTACACCTTC. Its protein product is CASSNNWRDSSNYGYTF.

The V call is TRBV9, the J call TRBJ1-1; TRBD1 is a possible D gene (6 bases). CDR1 and CDR2 (germline): SGDLS, YYNGEE. The CDR3 runs to 14 residues. V lost 3 bases and J 4 bases, leaving 13 bases between the germline ends. The CDR3 here is CASSAQGGGTEAFF. The CDR3 DNA is TGTGCCAGCAGCGCACAGGGAGGGGGCACTGAAGCTTTCTTT.

The J gene is TRBJ2-7, the V gene TRBV7-9; D gene ambiguous. Germline values: CDR1 SEHNR, CDR2 FQNEAQ (reference sequence). The V end was cut by 3 bases, the J end by 4 bases, with 4 bases between. CDR3 size: 11 residues. As DNA, the CDR3 is TGTGCCAGCAGCTTTTCTTACGAGCAGTACTTC. It yields the protein CASSFSYEQYF.

The V and J genes are TRBV10-2 and TRBJ2-1, with 12 positions matching TRBD2. The length of the CDR3 is 16 residues. V lost 6 bases to trimming and J lost 4 bases; unmatched junction nucleotides: 7. The V gene's germline CDR1 is WSHSY and CDR2 SAAADI. The CDR3: CASRETSGGSYNEQFF. CDR3 DNA: TGCGCCAGCAGAGAGACTAGCGGGGGATCATACAATGAGCAGTTCTTC.

V gene TRBV5-1 combines with J gene TRBJ2-1, with D perhaps matching TRBD1 (6 bases). This CDR3 region has 14 residues. Trimming took off 4 bases at V and 3 bases at J, with 11 bases between the two ends. The V gene's germline CDR1 is SGHRS and CDR2 YFSETQ. The CDR3 DNA reads TGCGCCAGCAGCCAAGGACAGCACTACAATGAGCAGTTCTTC. Translation gives CASSQGQHYNEQFF.